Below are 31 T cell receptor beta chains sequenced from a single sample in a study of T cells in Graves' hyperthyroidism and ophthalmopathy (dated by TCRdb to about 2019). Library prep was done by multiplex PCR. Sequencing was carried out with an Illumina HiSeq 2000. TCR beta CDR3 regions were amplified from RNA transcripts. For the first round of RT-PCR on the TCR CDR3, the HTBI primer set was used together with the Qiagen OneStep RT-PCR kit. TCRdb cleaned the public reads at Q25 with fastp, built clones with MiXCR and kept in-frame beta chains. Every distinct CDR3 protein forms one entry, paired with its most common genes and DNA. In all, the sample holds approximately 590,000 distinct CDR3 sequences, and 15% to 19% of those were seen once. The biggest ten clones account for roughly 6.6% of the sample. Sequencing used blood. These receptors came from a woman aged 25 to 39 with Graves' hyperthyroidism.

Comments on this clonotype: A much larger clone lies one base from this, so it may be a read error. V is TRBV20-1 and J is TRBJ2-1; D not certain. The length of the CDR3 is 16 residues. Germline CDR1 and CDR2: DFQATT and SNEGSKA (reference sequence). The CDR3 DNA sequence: TGCAGTGCTAGTGGTAACCTCCGAGCTGTCTACAATGGGCAGTTCTTC. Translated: CSASGNLRAVYNGQFF.

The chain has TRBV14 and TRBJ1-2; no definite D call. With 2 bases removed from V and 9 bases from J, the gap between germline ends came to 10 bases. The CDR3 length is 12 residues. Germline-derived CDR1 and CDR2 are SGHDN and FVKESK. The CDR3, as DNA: TGTGCCAGCAGCCAAATCGGAAGACGCTACACCTTC. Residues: CASSQIGRRYTF. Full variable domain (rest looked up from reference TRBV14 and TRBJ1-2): EAGVTQFPSHSVIEKGQTVTLRCDPISGHDNLYWYRRVMGKEIKFLLHFVKESKQDESGMPNNRFLAERTGGTYSTLKVQPAELEDSGVYFCASSQIGRRYTFGSGTRLTVV.

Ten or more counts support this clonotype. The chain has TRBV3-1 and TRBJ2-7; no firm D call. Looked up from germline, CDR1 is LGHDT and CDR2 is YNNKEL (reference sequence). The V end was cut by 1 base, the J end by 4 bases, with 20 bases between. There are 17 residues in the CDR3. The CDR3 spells CASSQVNLGRALYEQYF. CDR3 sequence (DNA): TGTGCCAGCAGCCAAGTGAATTTGGGAAGGGCATTATACGAGCAGTACTTC.

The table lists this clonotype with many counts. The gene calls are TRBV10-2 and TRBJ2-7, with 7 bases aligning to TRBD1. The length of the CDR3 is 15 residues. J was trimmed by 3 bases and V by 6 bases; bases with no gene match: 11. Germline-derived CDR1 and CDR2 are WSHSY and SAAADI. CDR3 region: CASSDDRVVNYEQYF. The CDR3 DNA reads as TGCGCCAGCAGCGATGACAGGGTGGTAAACTACGAGCAGTACTTC.

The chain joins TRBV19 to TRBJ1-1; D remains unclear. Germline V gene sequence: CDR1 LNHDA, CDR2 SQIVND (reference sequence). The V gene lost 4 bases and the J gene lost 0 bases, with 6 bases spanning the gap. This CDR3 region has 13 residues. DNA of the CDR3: TGTGCCAGTAGTACCAAGGTGAACACTGAAGCTTTCTTT. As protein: CASSTKVNTEAFF.

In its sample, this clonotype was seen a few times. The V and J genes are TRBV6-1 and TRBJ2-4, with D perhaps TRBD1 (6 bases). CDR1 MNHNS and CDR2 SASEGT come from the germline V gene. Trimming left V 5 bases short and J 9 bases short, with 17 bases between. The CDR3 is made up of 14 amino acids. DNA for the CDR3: TGTGCCAGCAGTAAACAGGGCTCCCGTGTCATTCAGTACTTC. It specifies CASSKQGSRVIQYF.

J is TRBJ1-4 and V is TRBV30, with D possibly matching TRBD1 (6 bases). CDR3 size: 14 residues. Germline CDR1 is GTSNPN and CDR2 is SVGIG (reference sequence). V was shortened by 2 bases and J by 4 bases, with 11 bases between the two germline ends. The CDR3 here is CAWSRGQSNEKLFF. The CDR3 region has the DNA TGTGCCTGGAGTAGAGGACAGAGTAATGAAAAACTGTTTTTT. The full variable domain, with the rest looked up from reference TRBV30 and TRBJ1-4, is SQTIHQWPATLVQPVGSPLSLECTVEGTSNPNLYWYRQAAGRGLQLLFYSVGIGQISSEVPQNLSASRPQDRQFILSSKKLLLSDSGFYLCAWSRGQSNEKLFFGSGTQLSVL.

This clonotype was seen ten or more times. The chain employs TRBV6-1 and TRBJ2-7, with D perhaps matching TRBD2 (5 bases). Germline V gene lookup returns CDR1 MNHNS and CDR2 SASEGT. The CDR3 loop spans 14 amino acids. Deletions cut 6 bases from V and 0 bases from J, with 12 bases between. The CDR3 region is CASSPGTHSYEQYF. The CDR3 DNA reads TGTGCCAGCAGCCCGGGAACCCACTCCTACGAGCAGTACTTC.

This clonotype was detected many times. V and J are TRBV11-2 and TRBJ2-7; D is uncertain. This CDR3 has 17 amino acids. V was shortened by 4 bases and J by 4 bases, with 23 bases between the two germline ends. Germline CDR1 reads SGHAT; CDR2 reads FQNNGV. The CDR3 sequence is CASSCPEVLAAPYEQYF. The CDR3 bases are TGTGCCAGCAGCTGCCCGGAAGTGCTGGCGGCCCCTTACGAGCAGTACTTC.

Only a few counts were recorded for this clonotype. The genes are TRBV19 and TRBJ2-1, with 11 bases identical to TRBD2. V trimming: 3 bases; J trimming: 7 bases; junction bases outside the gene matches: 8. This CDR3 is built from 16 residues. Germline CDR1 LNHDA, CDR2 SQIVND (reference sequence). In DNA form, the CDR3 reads TGTGCCAGTAGTATGGGGAGTAGCGGGAGGGGGAATGAGCAGTTCTTC. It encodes CASSMGSSGRGNEQFF.

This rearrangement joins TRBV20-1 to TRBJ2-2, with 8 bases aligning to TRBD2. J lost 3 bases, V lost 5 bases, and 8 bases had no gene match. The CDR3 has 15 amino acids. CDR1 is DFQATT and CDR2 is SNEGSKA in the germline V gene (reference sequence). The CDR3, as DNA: TGCAGTGCTTCCCCCGGGACTAGGTACACCGGGGAGCTGTTTTTT. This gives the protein CSASPGTRYTGELFF.

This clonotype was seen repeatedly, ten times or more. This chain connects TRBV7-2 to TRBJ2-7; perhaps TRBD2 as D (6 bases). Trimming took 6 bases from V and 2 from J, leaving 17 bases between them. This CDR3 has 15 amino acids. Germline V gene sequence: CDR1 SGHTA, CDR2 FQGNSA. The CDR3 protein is CASRQTGLPPYEQYF. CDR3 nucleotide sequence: TGTGCCAGCAGACAAACGGGACTGCCCCCCTACGAGCAGTACTTC.

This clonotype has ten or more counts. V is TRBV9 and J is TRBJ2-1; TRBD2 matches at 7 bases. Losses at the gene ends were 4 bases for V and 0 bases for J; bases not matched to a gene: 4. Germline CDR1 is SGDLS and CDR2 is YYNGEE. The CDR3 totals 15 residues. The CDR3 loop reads CASSSRTSSYNEQFF. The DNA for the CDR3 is TGTGCCAGCAGCTCGCGGACTAGCTCCTACAATGAGCAGTTCTTC.

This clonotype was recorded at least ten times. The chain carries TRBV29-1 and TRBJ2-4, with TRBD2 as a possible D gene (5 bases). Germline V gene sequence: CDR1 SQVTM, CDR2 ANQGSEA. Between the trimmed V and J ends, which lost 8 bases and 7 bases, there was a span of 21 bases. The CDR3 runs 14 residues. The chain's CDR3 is CSILESGKSNIQYF. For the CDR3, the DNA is TGCAGCATCTTAGAATCCGGGAAATCCAACATTCAGTACTTC.

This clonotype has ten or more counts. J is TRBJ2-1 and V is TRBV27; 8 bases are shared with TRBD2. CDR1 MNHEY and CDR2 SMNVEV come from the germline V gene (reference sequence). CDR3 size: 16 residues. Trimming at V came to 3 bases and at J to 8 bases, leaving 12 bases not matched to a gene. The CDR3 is CASSLFSGRGWDEQFF. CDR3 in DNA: TGTGCCAGCAGTTTGTTCAGCGGGAGAGGTTGGGATGAGCAGTTCTTC.

CDR3 loop: CASSETSGPAYNEQFF. In nucleotides, the CDR3 is TGTGCCAGCAGCGAGACTAGCGGGCCGGCCTACAATGAGCAGTTCTTC. The chain carries TRBV9 and TRBJ2-1, with 10 bases fitting TRBD2. The CDR3 is 16 amino acids. The J segment lost 2 bases and the V segment lost 3 bases, leaving 5 bases of the junction unmatched. The germline gives CDR1 SGDLS, CDR2 YYNGEE.

CDR3 protein: CASSAPRGRVNTEAFF. DNA for the CDR3: TGTGCCAGCAGTGCCCCGAGGGGGCGCGTGAACACTGAAGCTTTCTTT. The V gene is TRBV25-1, the J gene TRBJ1-1; 7 nucleotides line up with TRBD1. V dropped 4 bases and J dropped 0; count of bases not matched to a gene: 8. The CDR3 runs 16 residues. Germline values: CDR1 MGHDK, CDR2 SYGVNS.

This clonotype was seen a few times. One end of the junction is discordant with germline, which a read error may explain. Here the CDR3 reads CASSPHTSGLSCNEQFF. CDR3 coding DNA: TGTGCCAGCTCCCCCCACACTAGCGGGCTTTCCTGCAATGAGCAGTTCTTC. The chain recombines TRBV6-1 with TRBJ2-1; 9 nucleotides match TRBD2. CDR1 and CDR2 from the germline V gene are MNHNS and SASEGT. This CDR3 contains 17 residues.

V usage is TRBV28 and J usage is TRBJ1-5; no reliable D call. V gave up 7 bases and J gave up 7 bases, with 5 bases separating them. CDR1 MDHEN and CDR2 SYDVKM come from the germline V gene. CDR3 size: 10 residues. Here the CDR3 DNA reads TGTGCCAGCAATCGGCAGCCCCAGCATTTT. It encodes CASNRQPQHF.

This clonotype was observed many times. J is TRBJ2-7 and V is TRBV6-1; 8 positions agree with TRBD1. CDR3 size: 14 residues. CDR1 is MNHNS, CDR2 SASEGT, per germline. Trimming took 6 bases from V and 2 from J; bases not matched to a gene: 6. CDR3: CASRTGGHPYEQYF. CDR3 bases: TGTGCCAGCAGAACAGGGGGGCACCCCTACGAGCAGTACTTC.

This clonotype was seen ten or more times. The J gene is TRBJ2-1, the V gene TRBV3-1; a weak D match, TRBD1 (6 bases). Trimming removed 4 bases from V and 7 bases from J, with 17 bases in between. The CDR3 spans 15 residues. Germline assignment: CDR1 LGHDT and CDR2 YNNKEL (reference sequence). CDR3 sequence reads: CASSPTLYRVNEQFF. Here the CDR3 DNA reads TGTGCCAGCAGCCCCACGCTCTACAGGGTGAATGAGCAGTTCTTC.

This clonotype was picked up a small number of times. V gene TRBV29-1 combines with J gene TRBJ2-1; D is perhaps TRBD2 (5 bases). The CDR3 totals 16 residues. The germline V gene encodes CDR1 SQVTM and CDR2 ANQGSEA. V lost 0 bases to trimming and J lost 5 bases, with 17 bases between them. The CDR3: CSVEDGSESGHNEQFF. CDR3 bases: TGCAGCGTTGAAGATGGTAGCGAGAGCGGACACAATGAGCAGTTCTTC.

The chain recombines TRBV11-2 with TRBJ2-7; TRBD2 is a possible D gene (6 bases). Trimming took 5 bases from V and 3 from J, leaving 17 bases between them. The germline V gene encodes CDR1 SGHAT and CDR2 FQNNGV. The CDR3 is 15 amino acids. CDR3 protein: CASSLIGGTSYEQYF. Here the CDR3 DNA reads TGTGCCAGCAGCCTAATCGGGGGAACGAGCTACGAGCAGTACTTC.

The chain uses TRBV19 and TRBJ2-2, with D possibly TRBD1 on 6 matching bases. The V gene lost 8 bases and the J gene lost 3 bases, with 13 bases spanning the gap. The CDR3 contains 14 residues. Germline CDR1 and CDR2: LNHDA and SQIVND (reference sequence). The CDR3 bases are TGTGCCAGTGCCCGGACAGAATACACCGGGGAGCTGTTTTTT. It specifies CASARTEYTGELFF.

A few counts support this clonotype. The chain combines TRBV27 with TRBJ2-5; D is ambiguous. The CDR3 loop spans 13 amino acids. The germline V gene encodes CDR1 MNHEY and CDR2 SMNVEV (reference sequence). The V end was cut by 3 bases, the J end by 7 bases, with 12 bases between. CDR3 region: CASSFHGSPTQYF. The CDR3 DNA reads TGTGCCAGCAGTTTCCACGGATCTCCGACCCAGTACTTC.

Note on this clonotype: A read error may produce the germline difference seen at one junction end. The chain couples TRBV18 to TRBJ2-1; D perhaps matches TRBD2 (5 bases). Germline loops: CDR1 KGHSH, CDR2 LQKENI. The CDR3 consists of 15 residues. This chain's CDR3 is CASSPRLDSHNEQFF. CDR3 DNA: TGTGCCAGCTCACCACGATTGGACTCCCACAATGAGCAGTTCTTC.

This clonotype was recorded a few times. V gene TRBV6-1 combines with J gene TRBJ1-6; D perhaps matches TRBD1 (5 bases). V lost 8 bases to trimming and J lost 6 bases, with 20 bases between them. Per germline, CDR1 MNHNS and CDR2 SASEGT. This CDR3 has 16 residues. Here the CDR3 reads CASGRRTGGTNSPLHF. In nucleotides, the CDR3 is TGTGCCAGCGGCCGGAGGACGGGGGGGACTAATTCACCCCTCCACTTT.

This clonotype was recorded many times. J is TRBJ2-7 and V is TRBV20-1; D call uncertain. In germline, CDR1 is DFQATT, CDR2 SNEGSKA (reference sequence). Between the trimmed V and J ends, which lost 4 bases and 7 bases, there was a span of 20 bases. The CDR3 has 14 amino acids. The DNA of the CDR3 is TGCAGTGCTACAAACTCACGGGTGCTGGGGGAGCAGTACTTC. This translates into CSATNSRVLGEQYF.

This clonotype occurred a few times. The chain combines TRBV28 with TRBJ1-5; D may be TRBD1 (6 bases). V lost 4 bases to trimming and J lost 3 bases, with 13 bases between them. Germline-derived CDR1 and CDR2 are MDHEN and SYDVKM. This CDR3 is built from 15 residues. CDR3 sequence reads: CASSSRGQDNQPQHF. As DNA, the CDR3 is TGTGCCAGCAGTTCCAGGGGCCAGGACAATCAGCCCCAGCATTTT.

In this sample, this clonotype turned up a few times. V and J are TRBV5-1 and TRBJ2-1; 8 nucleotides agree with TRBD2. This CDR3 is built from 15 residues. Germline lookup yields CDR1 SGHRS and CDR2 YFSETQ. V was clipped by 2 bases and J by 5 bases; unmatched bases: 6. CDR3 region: CASSLISGGNNEQFF. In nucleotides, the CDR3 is TGCGCCAGCAGCTTAATTTCGGGAGGGAACAATGAGCAGTTCTTC.

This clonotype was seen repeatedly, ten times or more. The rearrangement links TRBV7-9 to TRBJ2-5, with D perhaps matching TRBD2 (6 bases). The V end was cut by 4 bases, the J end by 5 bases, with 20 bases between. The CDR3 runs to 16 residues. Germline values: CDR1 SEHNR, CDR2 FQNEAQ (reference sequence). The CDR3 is CASSSRGIGNLETQYF. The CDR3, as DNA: TGTGCCAGCAGCTCACGGGGGATTGGTAATTTGGAGACCCAGTACTTC. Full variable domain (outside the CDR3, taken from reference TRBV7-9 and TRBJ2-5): DTGVSQNPRHKITKRGQNVTFRCDPISEHNRLYWYRQTLGQGPEFLTYFQNEAQLEKSRLLSDRFSAERPKGSFSTLEIQRTEQGDSAMYLCASSSRGIGNLETQYFGPGTRLLVL.